One sample yielded the 13 T cell receptor beta chains listed below, sequenced in a study of breast tumors, draining lymph nodes, adjacent tissues. TCRdb fed the multiplex PCR reads into MiXCR, producing one record per CDR3 protein. Seen here are some 120,000 distinct CDR3 sequences, about 20% observed once, and the top ten hold approximately 3.5%. Samples came from axillary lymph nodes draining the breast cancer. Sequencing was done on a sample of axillary lymph node tissue. Source of these receptors: a female donor with breast cancer. Some clones in this sample may be carry-over from other donors' samples.

The chain recombines TRBV18 with TRBJ1-2; 8 bases fit TRBD1. Germline CDR1 KGHSH, CDR2 LQKENI. V was clipped by 8 bases and J by 9 bases; unmatched bases: 5. The CDR3 consists of 11 residues. In DNA form, the CDR3 reads TGTGCCAGCACGGACAGGGAGAGCTACACCTTC. Residues: CASTDRESYTF. Together with reference TRBV18 and TRBJ1-2, the CDR3 gives the full variable domain: NAGVMQNPRHLVRRRGQEARLRCSPMKGHSHVYWYRQLPEEGLKFMVYLQKENIIDESGMPKERFSAEFPKEGPSILRIQQVVRGDSAAYFCASTDRESYTFGSGTRLTVV.

This clonotype was observed a handful of times. The chain has TRBV18 and TRBJ2-3; TRBD2 matches 9 bases. J lost 5 bases, V lost 1 base, and 10 bases had no gene match. In germline, CDR1 is KGHSH, CDR2 LQKENI. The CDR3 is 17 amino acids. CDR3 residues: CASSPRPIAGARDTQYF. The CDR3 DNA is TGTGCCAGCTCACCACGCCCCATAGCGGGAGCGAGAGATACGCAGTATTTT.

This clonotype was recorded at least ten times. The gene calls are TRBV19 and TRBJ1-6; no clear D gene. This CDR3 is built from 13 residues. Germline V gene lookup returns CDR1 LNHDA and CDR2 SQIVND (reference sequence). V lost 5 bases to trimming and J lost 10 bases, with 12 bases between them. CDR3 loop: CASSANRESPLHF. The CDR3 DNA is TGTGCCAGTAGTGCCAATCGGGAGTCACCCCTCCACTTT.

The gene calls are TRBV12-3 or TRBV12-4 and TRBJ2-3, with TRBD2 identical over 8 bases. The CDR3 has 16 amino acids. The V and J ends lost 4 bases and 7 bases, in that order; junction bases with no gene match: 13. As DNA, the CDR3 is TGTGCCAGCAGTTCTGGGACTGGCGGGGGGACCCATACGCAGTATTTT. It encodes CASSSGTGGGTHTQYF.

This clonotype was seen ten or more times. The chain combines TRBV7-2 with TRBJ2-2, with D hard to call. Looked up from germline, CDR1 is SGHTA and CDR2 is FQGNSA. The length of the CDR3 is 12 residues. V shed 1 base and J shed 6 bases, with 3 bases lying between them. CDR3 protein: CASSLVPGELFF. CDR3 DNA sequence: TGTGCCAGCAGCTTAGTTCCCGGGGAGCTGTTTTTT.

The chain joins TRBV30 to TRBJ2-3; tentative D call: TRBD1 (6 bases). V lost 1 base and J 0 bases, leaving 14 bases between the germline ends. The CDR3 is made up of 16 amino acids. The germline V gene encodes CDR1 GTSNPN and CDR2 SVGIG (reference sequence). The CDR3 bases are TGTGCCTGGAGTGGGCGCCCGGACAGCAGCACAGATACGCAGTATTTT. Translated: CAWSGRPDSSTDTQYF.

This clonotype was detected many times. The V call is TRBV20-1, the J call TRBJ2-7; D may correspond to TRBD1 or TRBD2 (5 bases each). CDR3 length: 16 amino acids. V gave up 3 bases and J gave up 0 bases, with 18 bases separating them. CDR1 and CDR2 (germline): DFQATT, SNEGSKA (reference sequence). Written as DNA, the CDR3 is TGCAGTGCTAGCCCCCCCGCCGGGGCCAGCTCCTACGAGCAGTACTTC. Encoded protein: CSASPPAGASSYEQYF.

This clonotype showed up many times. V is TRBV6-1 and J is TRBJ2-7; D is ambiguous. Germline values: CDR1 MNHNS, CDR2 SASEGT. The V gene lost 4 bases and the J gene lost 4 bases, with 8 bases spanning the gap. This CDR3 contains 12 residues. The CDR3 DNA follows: TGTGCCAGCAGTGTTAGACTGTACGAGCAGTACTTC. It encodes CASSVRLYEQYF.

In regard to this clonotype: Since a much larger clone is just one base distant, this may be a read error. The chain has TRBV20-1 and TRBJ2-7; TRBD2 matches 12 bases. There are 15 residues in the CDR3. Germline V gene sequence: CDR1 DFQATT, CDR2 SNEGSKA (reference sequence). The CDR3 DNA is TGCAGTGCTGTCAGGACTAGCGGGGCAACCTACGGGCAGTACTTC. It codes for CSAVRTSGATYGQYF.

Notes on this clonotype: A much larger clone is a single base away; this may be a read error. The chain employs TRBV11-1 and TRBJ2-5; the match to TRBD2 covers 15 bases. Germline V gives CDR1 SGHAT, CDR2 FQDESV (reference sequence). This CDR3 has 17 residues. The CDR3 region has the DNA TGTGCCAGCAGCCCCGGGACTAGCGGGGGGTTTGGAGAGACCCCGTACTTC. Translating it yields CASSPGTSGGFGETPYF.

This clonotype appeared a few times. The chain carries TRBV5-4 and TRBJ2-2, with 8 bases lining up with TRBD1. Trimming cost V 0 bases and J 9 bases; bases outside gene matches: 7. CDR1 is SGHNT and CDR2 is YYREEE in the germline V gene (reference sequence). CDR3 length: 15 amino acids. DNA for the CDR3: TGTGCCAGCAGCTTGGGAGACAGGGGACAGAGGGAGCTGTTTTTT. Amino acid sequence: CASSLGDRGQRELFF.

Points on this clonotype: This clone may be a read error of a much larger clone one base away. The chain has TRBV7-9 and TRBJ2-2, with D possibly TRBD2 on 7 matching bases. CDR1 is SEHNR and CDR2 is FQNEAQ in the germline V gene (reference sequence). This CDR3 spans 18 amino acids. Between the trimmed V and J ends, which lost 7 bases and 5 bases, there was a span of 26 bases. CDR3 residues: CASNSARGGQGWTGELFF. CDR3 bases: TGTGCCAGCAACTCGGCGAGGGGGGGCCAAGGCTGGACCGGGGAGCTGTTTTTT.

This clonotype was found many times. The rearrangement uses TRBV5-6 and TRBJ1-2; D gene unclear. The germline V gene encodes CDR1 SGHDT and CDR2 YYEEEE. The CDR3 is made up of 12 amino acids. V lost 6 bases and J lost 3, with 9 bases in between. The CDR3 sequence is CASTRRDYGYTF. CDR3 bases: TGTGCCAGCACCCGAAGGGACTATGGCTACACCTTC.